Listed below are T cell receptor beta chains from one sample, sequenced in a study of a mutant IDH1 vaccine in newly diagnosed glioma. Their antigens are not known. Only in-frame clones appear in the TCRdb table, and some are missing; sequencing was by immunoSEQ multiplex PCR. In the table there are 45,000 to 60,000 clones, about 91% of which are singletons. This sample comprised PBMCs, obtained from a glioma patient whose treatment included an IDH1 peptide vaccine. The receptors were sampled from a man aged 45-65 years with glioma. CDR3s include the opening cysteine and the closing phenylalanine or tryptophan. A D gene is named only where the DNA matches it firmly. Only some rows state a clone size, as once, few, many or a class for expanded clones.

V gene	clone size	J gene	D gene	CDR3 DNA	CDR3 protein
TRBV14	-	TRBJ2-5	-	TGTGCCAGCAGCCAAGAGGGTCTCAGGGGTGAGACCCAGTACTTC	CASSQEGLRGETQYF
TRBV4-1	-	TRBJ2-1	TRBD2	TGCGCCAGCAGCCAAGATTTACTAGCGGACGTCCGGATTGAGCAGTTCTTC	CASSQDLLADVRIEQFF
TRBV4-2	-	TRBJ2-7	TRBD2	TGTGCCAGCAGCCAAGAGACTAGCGGATACGAGCAGTACTTC	CASSQETSGYEQYF
TRBV6-5	-	TRBJ2-7	TRBD1	TGTGCCAGCAGTTATGGGACAGCGGCCGAGCAGTACTTC	CASSYGTAAEQYF
TRBV5-1	-	TRBJ2-5	TRBD2	TGCGCCAGCAGCTTGGAACGGGGGGGCCGGCAAAAAGAGACCCAGTACTTC	CASSLERGGRQKETQYF
TRBV15	-	TRBJ2-3	TRBD2	TGTGCCACCAGCATCGGGACTAGCGGGGCCACAGATACGCAGTATTTT	CATSIGTSGATDTQYF
TRBV5-1	-	TRBJ1-1	-	TGCGCCAGCAGTTATGCCACAGGGTTGATCACTGAAGCTTTCTTT	CASSYATGLITEAFF
TRBV4-3	once	TRBJ1-2	-	TGCGCCAGCAGCCAAGAGGGAAGGGGCGCGGGCTACACCTTC	CASSQEGRGAGYTF
TRBV7-8	-	TRBJ1-3	-	TGTGCCAGCAGCCCCCTCCGCCGGACCATATATTTT	CASSPLRRTIYF
TRBV10-3	-	TRBJ1-2	-	TGTGCCATCAGTGACGTCGGGACCATCTCTGGCTACACCTTC	CAISDVGTISGYTF
TRBV6-5	-	TRBJ1-1	TRBD1	TGTGCCAGCAGTCGGACAGGGATGGGCGGCACTGAAGCTTTCTTT	CASSRTGMGGTEAFF
TRBV6-6	-	TRBJ2-7	-	TGTGCCAGCAGTGTACAGGGAACGTACGAGCAGTACTTC	CASSVQGTYEQYF
TRBV2	medium-sized	TRBJ2-7	TRBD2	TGTGCCAGCAAACTAGCGGGGGCCTACGAGCAGTACTTC	CASKLAGAYEQYF
TRBV9	-	TRBJ2-7	-	TGTGCCAGCAGCCCCCCCGGTAGAAACGAGCAGTACTTC	CASSPPGRNEQYF
TRBV15	-	TRBJ2-4	-	TGTGCCACCAGCAGAGATCAGGGCAGAAACATTCAGTACTTC	CATSRDQGRNIQYF
TRBV6-6	medium-sized	TRBJ1-5	TRBD1	TGTGCCAGCAGCCAGGCACAGGGGGGTCAGCCCCAGCATTTT	CASSQAQGGQPQHF
TRBV11-2	-	TRBJ2-7	TRBD2	TGTGCCAGCAGCCTACGAGGACGGACTAGCGGGAGTTTATACGAGCAGTACTTC	CASSLRGRTSGSLYEQYF
TRBV7-8	-	TRBJ1-4	-	TGTGCCAGCAGCTTAGGCAGGTCGGTCCTTAGGGAAAAACTGTTTTTT	CASSLGRSVLREKLFF
TRBV30	-	TRBJ2-7	-	TGTGCCTGGAGTGGAGGGTTTGGTTACGAGCAGTACTTC	CAWSGGFGYEQYF
TRBV2	-	TRBJ1-2	-	TGTGCCAGCAGTGAAGATCCAGGGAGTAACTATGGCTACACCTTC	CASSEDPGSNYGYTF
TRBV5-1	-	TRBJ2-5	-	TGCGCCAGCAGCTTGTCAAGCGGGTCAGGCGGAGAGACCCAGTACTTC	CASSLSSGSGGETQYF
TRBV30	-	TRBJ2-3	TRBD2	TGTGCCTGGAGCGACGGGACTAGCGCCGCGCAGTATTTT	CAWSDGTSAAQYF
TRBV10-2	-	TRBJ1-6	-	TGCGCCAGCAGTACGACAGGACCAAATTCACCCCTCCACTTT	CASSTTGPNSPLHF
TRBV5-6	-	TRBJ2-1	-	TGTGCCAGCAGCTTGGACGCAGGGGCAACGTACAATGAGCAGTTCTTC	CASSLDAGATYNEQFF
TRBV4-1	-	TRBJ2-7	-	TGCGCCAGCAGCCAAGGAGGGAATCGATTCGAGCAGTACTTC	CASSQGGNRFEQYF
TRBV9	-	TRBJ2-1	TRBD2	TGTGCCAGCAGCGTAGAGCGTGGGGGTGAACGGGAGGACAATGAGCAGTTCTTC	CASSVERGGEREDNEQFF
TRBV30	-	TRBJ2-5	-	TGTGCCTGGAACAGAGGAGAGACCCAGTACTTC	CAWNRGETQYF
TRBV2	-	TRBJ2-4	-	TGTGCCAGCCGGGACGGAAACATTCAGTACTTC	CASRDGNIQYF
TRBV5-1	few	TRBJ1-2	-	TGCGCCAGCAGCTTCCTCGGGGGAGGAGATGGCTACACCTTC	CASSFLGGGDGYTF
TRBV28	-	TRBJ1-2	-	TGTGCCAGTAGACAGAGTAACTATGGCTACACCTTC	CASRQSNYGYTF
TRBV28	-	TRBJ1-5	TRBD1	TGTGCCACCTACAGGGGCGGGCAGCCCCAGCATTTT	CATYRGGQPQHF
TRBV11-2	-	TRBJ2-7	-	TGTGCCAGCAGCTTAGCTCCGTGGGGGCCGGGGGGTATCTACGAGCAGTACTTC	CASSLAPWGPGGIYEQYF
TRBV29-1	-	TRBJ1-1	-	TGCAGCGTTGAAGGGGCAGAGGGGTACGACACTGAAGCTTTCTTT	CSVEGAEGYDTEAFF
TRBV19	-	TRBJ2-7	TRBD1	TGTGCCAGTAGGCACGGGACAGGGCCCCCCTACGAGCAGTACTTC	CASRHGTGPPYEQYF
TRBV27	-	TRBJ2-1	TRBD2	TGTGCCAGCAGGACTAGCGGGAGACCTTACTACAATGAGCAGTTCTTC	CASRTSGRPYYNEQFF
TRBV25-1	-	TRBJ1-2	-	TGTGCCAGCAGTGTCGGGACCTACTATGGCTACACCTTC	CASSVGTYYGYTF
TRBV19	-	TRBJ2-1	TRBD1	TGTGCCAGTAGTATAGTGATTAGGAGACAGGGCGGCAATGAGCAGTTCTTC	CASSIVIRRQGGNEQFF
TRBV29-1	few	TRBJ2-1	TRBD2	TGCAGCCCGAGACTAGCGGGAGGGCCGGGGTACAATGAGCAGTTCTTC	CSPRLAGGPGYNEQFF
TRBV30	few	TRBJ1-1	TRBD1	TGTGCCTGGATCAAGGGGGCGCAGACTGAAGCTTTCTTT	CAWIKGAQTEAFF
TRBV7-3	-	TRBJ2-7	TRBD1	TGTGCCAGCAGCTTACAGGGGGCGCGGGAGCAGTACTTC	CASSLQGAREQYF
TRBV18	-	TRBJ2-3	TRBD1	TGTGCCAGCTCACCGGACAGGGGACGGGGAGATACGCAGTATTTT	CASSPDRGRGDTQYF
TRBV9	-	TRBJ1-1	-	TGTGCCAGCAGCGTAGTTCATCTGAACACTGAAGCTTTCTTT	CASSVVHLNTEAFF
TRBV7-2	-	TRBJ1-5	-	TGTGCCAGCAGCCCCACTAGTAGGGCCCAGCCCCAGCATTTT	CASSPTSRAQPQHF
TRBV11-2	-	TRBJ2-7	TRBD1	TGTGCCAGCAGCTACGGGACAGGGGCTTTCTACGAGCAGTACTTC	CASSYGTGAFYEQYF
TRBV7-9	-	TRBJ2-3	-	TGTGCCAGCAGCTTAGCTAGCGCTAGCACAGATACGCAGTATTTT	CASSLASASTDTQYF
TRBV7-9	-	TRBJ2-1	TRBD2	TGTGCCAGCAGCTCTTTGAGCGGGACCGAGCAGTTCTTC	CASSSLSGTEQFF
TRBV11-2	-	TRBJ2-7	-	TGTGCCAGCAGCTTAGGTGGCAGCCTCTACGAGCAGTACTTC	CASSLGGSLYEQYF
TRBV29-1	-	TRBJ2-5	TRBD1	TGCAGCGCAAAGACAGGGGGCACACGGGAGCAGTACTTC	CSAKTGGTREQYF
TRBV11-2	-	TRBJ2-7	-	TGTGCCAGCAGCTTAGCCCTGCAGGTCCTAGAATACGAGCAGTACTTC	CASSLALQVLEYEQYF
TRBV5-4	-	TRBJ1-1	-	TGTGCCAGCAGCTTGAAGCAGGGGTTGACTGAAGCTTTCTTT	CASSLKQGLTEAFF
TRBV30	-	TRBJ2-7	-	TGTGCCTGGAGCGCCATCTACGAGCAGTACTTC	CAWSAIYEQYF
TRBV28	-	TRBJ1-1	-	TGTGCCAGCACTTGGGACGTCTTAACAGCTGAAGCTTTCTTT	CASTWDVLTAEAFF
TRBV6-5	-	TRBJ2-7	TRBD1	TGTGCCAGCAGTGGTTTTGGACAGGGGGTCTACGAGCAGTACTTC	CASSGFGQGVYEQYF
TRBV5-4	-	TRBJ1-2	TRBD1	TGTGCCAGCAGTCGCGCCGACAGGGGAGACTATGGCTACACCTTC	CASSRADRGDYGYTF
TRBV7-2	-	TRBJ2-3	TRBD2	TGTGCCAGCAGCCCCCACCCGGGACTAGGCACAGATACGCAGTATTTT	CASSPHPGLGTDTQYF